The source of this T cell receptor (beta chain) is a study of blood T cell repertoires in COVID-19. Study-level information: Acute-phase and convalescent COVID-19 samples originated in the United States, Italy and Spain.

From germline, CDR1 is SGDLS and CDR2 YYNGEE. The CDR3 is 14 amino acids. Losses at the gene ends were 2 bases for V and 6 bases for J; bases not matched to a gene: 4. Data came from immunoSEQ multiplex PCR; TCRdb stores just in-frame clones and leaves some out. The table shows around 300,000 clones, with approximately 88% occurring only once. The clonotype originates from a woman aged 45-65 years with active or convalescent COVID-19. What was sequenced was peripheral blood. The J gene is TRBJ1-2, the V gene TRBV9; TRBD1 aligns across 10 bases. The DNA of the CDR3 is TGTGCCAGCAGCGTCTCCGGGACAGGGGATGGCTACACCTTC. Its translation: CASSVSGTGDGYTF.